This T cell receptor (beta chain) appears in the sequencing data of a study of cytomegalovirus exposure and HLA in healthy donors. About the research overall: Tens of millions of unique TCRs, all from HLA-typed donors, were included in an early release of the data. Points from the study as a whole: Usually a TCR sequence was rare, but some public TCRs were found in many donors. V segments that were indistinguishable, TRBV6-2 and TRBV6-3 among them, were omitted from analysis.

Both 60 Vbeta primers and 13 Jbeta primers went into the PCR. Repertoires were generated with immunoSEQ multiplex PCR, while TCRdb's copy carries only in-frame clones and drops some. The sample has around 200,000 clones; the top ten hold over 0.75%. Germline CDR1 reads ENHRY; CDR2 reads SYGVKD. The V segment lost 11 bases and the J segment 7 bases; nucleotides outside the gene matches: 8. The CDR3 sequence is 14 residues long. About this clone: Antigen specificity is unknown.

Sequencing was performed on PBMCs. The gene calls are TRBV10-3 and TRBJ2-1, with 13 bases matching TRBD2. The source is a woman in her 30s in good health and CMV-seropositive. This chain's CDR3 is CASVPGLAGNEQFF. The CDR3 nucleotides read TGTGCCTCCGTCCCGGGACTAGCGGGGAATGAGCAGTTCTTC.